The T cell receptor beta chain under discussion was sequenced for a study of T cells in Graves' hyperthyroidism and ophthalmopathy. From RNA transcripts, TCR beta CDR3 regions were amplified. An initial round of RT-PCR targeting the TCR CDR3 relied on the HTBI primer set. From the multiplex PCR reads, TCRdb called clonotypes with MiXCR, one entry per CDR3 protein. The table shows hundreds of thousands of distinct CDR3 sequences, with approximately 18% occurring only once. With regard to this clonotype: Its specificity is not known.

Overall study results and limits: Most thyroid clonotypes expanded above 0.001 were also detected in blood.

The germline CDR1 and CDR2 sequences are SQVTM and ANQGSEA. Trimming took 3 bases from V and 5 from J, leaving 5 bases between them. This CDR3 region has 11 residues. Fresh 10 ml peripheral blood yielded PBMCs. The chain employs TRBV29-1 and TRBJ2-1; unclear D gene. The specimen sequenced was blood. The TCR comes from a man aged 50-59 years with Graves' ophthalmopathy. The CDR3 protein is CSVEGDNEQFF. The CDR3 DNA sequence: TGCAGCGTTGAGGGCGACAATGAGCAGTTCTTC.